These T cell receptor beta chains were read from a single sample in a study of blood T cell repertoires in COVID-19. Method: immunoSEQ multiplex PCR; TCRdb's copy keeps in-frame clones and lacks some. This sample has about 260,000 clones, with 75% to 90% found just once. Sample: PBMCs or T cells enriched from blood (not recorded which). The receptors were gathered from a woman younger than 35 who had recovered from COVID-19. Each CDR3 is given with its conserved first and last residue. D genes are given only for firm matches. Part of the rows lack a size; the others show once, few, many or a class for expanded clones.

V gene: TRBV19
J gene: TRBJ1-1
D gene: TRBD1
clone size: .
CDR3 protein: CASSIQGAGTEAFF
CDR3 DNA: TGTGCCAGTAGTATCCAGGGGGCTGGAACTGAAGCTTTCTTT

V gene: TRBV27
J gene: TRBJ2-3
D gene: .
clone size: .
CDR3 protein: CASSLQHSTDTQYF
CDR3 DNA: TGTGCCAGCAGTCTCCAACATAGCACAGATACGCAGTATTTT

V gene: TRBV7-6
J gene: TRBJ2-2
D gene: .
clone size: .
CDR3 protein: CASSTGISNTGELFF
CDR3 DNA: TGTGCCAGCAGTACAGGGATCTCCAACACCGGGGAGCTGTTTTTT

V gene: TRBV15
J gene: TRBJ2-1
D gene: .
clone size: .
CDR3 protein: CATSREQISYNEQFF
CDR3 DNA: TGTGCCACCAGCAGAGAGCAGATCTCCTACAATGAGCAGTTCTTC

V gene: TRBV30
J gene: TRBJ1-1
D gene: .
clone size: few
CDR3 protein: CAWDRGVNTEAFF
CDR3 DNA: TGTGCCTGGGACCGGGGTGTGAACACTGAAGCTTTCTTT

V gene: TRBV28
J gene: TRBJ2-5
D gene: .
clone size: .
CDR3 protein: CATPRIGGTQYF
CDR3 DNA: TGTGCCACCCCAAGGATAGGGGGGACCCAGTACTTC

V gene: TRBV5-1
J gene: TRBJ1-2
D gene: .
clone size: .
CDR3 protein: CASSPIERGYGYTF
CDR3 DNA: TGCGCCAGCAGCCCGATAGAAAGGGGATATGGCTACACCTTC

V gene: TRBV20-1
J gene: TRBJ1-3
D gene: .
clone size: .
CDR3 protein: CSASRGGFSGNTIYF
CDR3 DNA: TGCAGTGCTAGTCGGGGTGGATTCTCTGGAAACACCATATATTTT

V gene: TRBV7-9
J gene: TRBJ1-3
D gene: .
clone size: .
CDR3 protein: CASSPEGAGNTIYF
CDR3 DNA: TGTGCCAGCAGCCCCGAGGGGGCTGGAAACACCATATATTTT

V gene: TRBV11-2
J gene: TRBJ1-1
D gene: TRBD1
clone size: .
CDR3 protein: CASSLARTGMNTEAFF
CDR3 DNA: TGTGCCAGCAGCTTAGCCCGGACAGGGATGAACACTGAAGCTTTCTTT

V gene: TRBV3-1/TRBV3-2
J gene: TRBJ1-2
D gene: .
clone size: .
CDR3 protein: CASSQGGQNHYGYTF
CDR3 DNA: TGTGCCAGCAGCCAAGGTGGTCAGAACCACTATGGCTACACCTTC

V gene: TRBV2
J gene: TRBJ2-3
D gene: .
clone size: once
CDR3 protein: CASSERATKGYTDTQYF
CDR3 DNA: TGTGCCAGCAGTGAAAGGGCGACTAAGGGCTACACAGATACGCAGTATTTT

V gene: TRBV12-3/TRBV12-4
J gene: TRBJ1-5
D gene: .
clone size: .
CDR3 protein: CASSFGENQPQHF
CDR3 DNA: TGTGCCAGCAGTTTCGGTGAAAATCAGCCCCAGCATTTT

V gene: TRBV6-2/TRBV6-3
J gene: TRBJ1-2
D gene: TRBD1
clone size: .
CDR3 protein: CASSPRGGLGYTF
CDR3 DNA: TGTGCCAGCAGCCCCCGAGGGGGCTTGGGCTACACCTTC

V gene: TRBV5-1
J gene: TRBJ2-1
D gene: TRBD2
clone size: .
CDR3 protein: CASSLWTSGNEQFF
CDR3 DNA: TGCGCCAGCAGCTTATGGACTAGCGGTAATGAGCAGTTCTTC

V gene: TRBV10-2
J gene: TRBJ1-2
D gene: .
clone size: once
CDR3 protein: CASMRDDYGYTF
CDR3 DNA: TGCGCCAGCATGAGGGATGACTATGGCTACACCTTC

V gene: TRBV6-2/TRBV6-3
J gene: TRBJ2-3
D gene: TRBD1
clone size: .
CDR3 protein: CASSRPTGGAFRDTQYF
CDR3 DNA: TGTGCCAGCAGTAGACCGACAGGGGGCGCATTTAGAGATACGCAGTATTTT

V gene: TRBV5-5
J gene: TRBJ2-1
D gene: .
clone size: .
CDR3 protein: CASSLGDNEQFF
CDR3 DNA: TGTGCCAGCAGCTTGGGAGACAATGAGCAGTTCTTC

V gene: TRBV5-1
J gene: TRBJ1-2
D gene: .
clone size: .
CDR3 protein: CASSLEPDYYGYTF
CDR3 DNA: TGCGCCAGCAGCTTAGAACCAGACTACTATGGCTACACCTTC

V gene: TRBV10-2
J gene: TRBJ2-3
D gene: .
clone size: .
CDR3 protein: CASRKTSTDTQYF
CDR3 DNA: TGCGCCAGCAGGAAGACAAGCACAGATACGCAGTATTTT

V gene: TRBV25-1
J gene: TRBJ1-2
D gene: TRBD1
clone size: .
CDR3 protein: CASSGPGTDYGYTF
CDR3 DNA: TGTGCCAGCAGTGGACCCGGGACAGACTATGGCTACACCTTC

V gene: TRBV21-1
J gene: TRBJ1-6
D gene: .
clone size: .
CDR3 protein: CASSTQGRYYNSPLHF
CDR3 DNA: TGTGCCAGCAGCACACAAGGGAGGTATTATAATTCACCCCTCCACTTT

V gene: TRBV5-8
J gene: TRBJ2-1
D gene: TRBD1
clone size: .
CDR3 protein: CASSRDRATDEQFF
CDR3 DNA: TGTGCCAGCAGCCGGGACAGGGCGACGGATGAGCAGTTCTTC

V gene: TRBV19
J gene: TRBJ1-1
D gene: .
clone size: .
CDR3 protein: CASRIGGRLSMNTEAFF
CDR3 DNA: TGTGCCAGTAGGATTGGGGGGAGACTAAGCATGAACACTGAAGCTTTCTTT

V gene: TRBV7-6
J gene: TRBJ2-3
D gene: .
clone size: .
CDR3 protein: CASSLASVDTQYF
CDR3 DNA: TGTGCCAGCAGCTTAGCATCCGTCGATACGCAGTATTTT

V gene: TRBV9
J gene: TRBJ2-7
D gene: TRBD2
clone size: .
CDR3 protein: CASSVGGSSYEQYF
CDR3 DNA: TGTGCCAGCAGCGTTGGCGGGAGCTCCTACGAGCAGTACTTC

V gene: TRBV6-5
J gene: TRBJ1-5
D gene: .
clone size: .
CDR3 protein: CASRIQNQPQHF
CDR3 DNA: TGTGCCAGCAGAATCCAGAATCAGCCCCAGCATTTT

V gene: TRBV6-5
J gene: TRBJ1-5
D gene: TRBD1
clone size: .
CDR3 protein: CASSSLTGANQPQHF
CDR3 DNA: TGTGCCAGCAGTTCCCTGACAGGGGCCAATCAGCCCCAGCATTTT

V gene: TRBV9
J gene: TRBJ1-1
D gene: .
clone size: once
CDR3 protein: CASSPADTEAFF
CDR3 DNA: TGTGCCAGCAGCCCGGCGGATACTGAAGCTTTCTTT

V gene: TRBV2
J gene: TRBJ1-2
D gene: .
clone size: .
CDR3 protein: CAAPGDQNYGYTF
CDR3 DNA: TGTGCGGCCCCCGGGGATCAAAACTATGGCTACACCTTC

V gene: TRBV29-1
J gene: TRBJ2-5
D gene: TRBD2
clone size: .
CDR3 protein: CSVPTSGDPQETQYF
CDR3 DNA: TGCAGCGTTCCGACTAGCGGTGACCCCCAAGAGACCCAGTACTTC

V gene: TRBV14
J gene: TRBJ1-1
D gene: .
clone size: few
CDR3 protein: CASSPWGDSLRNTEAFF
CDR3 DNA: TGTGCCAGCAGCCCATGGGGCGACAGCTTAAGGAACACTGAAGCTTTCTTT

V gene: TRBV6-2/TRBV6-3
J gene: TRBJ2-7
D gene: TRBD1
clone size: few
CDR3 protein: CASSYPPGQDAYEQYF
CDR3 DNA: TGTGCCAGCAGTTACCCCCCGGGACAGGACGCCTACGAGCAGTACTTC

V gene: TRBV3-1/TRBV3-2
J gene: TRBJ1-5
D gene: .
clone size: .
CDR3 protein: CASSQGLSNQPQHF
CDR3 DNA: TGTGCCAGCAGCCAGGGGCTAAGCAATCAGCCCCAGCATTTT

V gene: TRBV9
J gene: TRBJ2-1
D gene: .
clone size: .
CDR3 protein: CASSPMGAGASRPSEQFF
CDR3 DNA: TGTGCCAGCAGCCCAATGGGGGCGGGGGCCTCCAGACCGAGTGAGCAGTTCTTC

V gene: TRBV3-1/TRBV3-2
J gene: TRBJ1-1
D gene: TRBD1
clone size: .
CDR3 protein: CASSQWRGQGNTEAFF
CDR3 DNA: TGTGCCAGCAGCCAATGGCGGGGACAGGGGAACACTGAAGCTTTCTTT

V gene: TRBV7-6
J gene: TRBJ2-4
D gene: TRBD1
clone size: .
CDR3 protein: CASSLDRGENIQYF
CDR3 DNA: TGTGCCAGCAGCTTGGACAGGGGGGAAAACATTCAGTACTTC

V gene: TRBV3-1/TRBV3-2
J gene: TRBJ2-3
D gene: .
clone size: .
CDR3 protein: CASSQQGVNTQYF
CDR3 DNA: TGTGCCAGCAGCCAACAAGGGGTAAATACGCAGTATTTT

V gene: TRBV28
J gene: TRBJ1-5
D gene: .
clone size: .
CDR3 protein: CASSSDRNQPQHF
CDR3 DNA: TGTGCCAGCAGTTCGGACAGAAATCAGCCCCAGCATTTT

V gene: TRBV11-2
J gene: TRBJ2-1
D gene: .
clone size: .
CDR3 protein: CASSLGLRGAYNEQFF
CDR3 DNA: TGTGCCAGCAGCTTAGGCCTTCGCGGGGCTTACAATGAGCAGTTCTTC

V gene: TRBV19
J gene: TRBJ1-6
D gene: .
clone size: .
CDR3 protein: CASTAEANSPLHF
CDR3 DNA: TGTGCCAGTACCGCCGAGGCTAATTCACCCCTCCACTTT

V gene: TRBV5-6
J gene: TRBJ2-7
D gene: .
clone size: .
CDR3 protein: CASSDRSSYEQYF
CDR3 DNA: TGTGCCAGCAGCGACAGGAGCTCCTACGAGCAGTACTTC

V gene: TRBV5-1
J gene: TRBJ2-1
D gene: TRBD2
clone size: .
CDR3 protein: CASSLARLAINEQFF
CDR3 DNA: TGCGCCAGCAGCTTGGCCAGACTAGCGATCAATGAGCAGTTCTTC

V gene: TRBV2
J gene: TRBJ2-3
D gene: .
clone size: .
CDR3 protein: CASKTRVSDTQYF
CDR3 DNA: TGTGCCAGCAAAACCAGGGTTTCAGATACGCAGTATTTT

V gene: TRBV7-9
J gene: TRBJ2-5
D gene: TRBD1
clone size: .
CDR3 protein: CASSSGRGRSETQYF
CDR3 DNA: TGTGCCAGCAGCTCGGGCAGGGGGCGATCAGAGACCCAGTACTTC

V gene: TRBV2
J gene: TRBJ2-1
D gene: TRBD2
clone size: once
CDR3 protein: CASSRLAGRNEQFF
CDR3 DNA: TGTGCCAGCAGTCGACTAGCGGGGAGGAATGAGCAGTTCTTC

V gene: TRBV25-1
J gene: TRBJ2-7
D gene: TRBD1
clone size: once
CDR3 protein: CASSDPGQRSYEQYF
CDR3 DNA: TGTGCCAGCAGTGACCCGGGACAGCGCTCCTACGAGCAGTACTTC

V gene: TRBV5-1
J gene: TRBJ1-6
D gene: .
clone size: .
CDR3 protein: CASSLSPQGWNSPLHF
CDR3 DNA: TGCGCCAGCAGCTTGTCCCCTCAGGGCTGGAATTCACCCCTCCACTTT

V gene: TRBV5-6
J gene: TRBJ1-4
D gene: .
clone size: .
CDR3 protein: CASSLITADNEKLFF
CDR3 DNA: TGTGCCAGCAGCTTGATAACAGCTGATAATGAAAAACTGTTTTTT

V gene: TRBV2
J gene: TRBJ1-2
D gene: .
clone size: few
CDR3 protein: CASSVAGAFGYTF
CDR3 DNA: TGTGCCAGCAGCGTCGCGGGGGCTTTTGGCTACACCTTC

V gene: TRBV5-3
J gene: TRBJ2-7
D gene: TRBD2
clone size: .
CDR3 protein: CARSFGQRGALRNYEQYF
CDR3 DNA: TGTGCCAGAAGCTTCGGGCAGCGGGGGGCCCTCAGGAACTACGAGCAGTACTTC

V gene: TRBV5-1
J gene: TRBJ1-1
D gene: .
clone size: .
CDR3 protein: CASSSQMNTEAFF
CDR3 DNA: TGCGCCAGCAGCAGTCAGATGAACACTGAAGCTTTCTTT

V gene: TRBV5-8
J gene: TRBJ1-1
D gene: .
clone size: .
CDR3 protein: CASSLVGSTEAFF
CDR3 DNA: TGTGCCAGCAGCTTGGTGGGGAGCACTGAAGCTTTCTTT

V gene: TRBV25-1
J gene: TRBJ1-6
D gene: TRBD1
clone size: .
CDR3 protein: CASSEGDRYNSPLHF
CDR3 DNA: TGTGCCAGCAGTGAAGGGGACAGATATAATTCACCCCTCCACTTT